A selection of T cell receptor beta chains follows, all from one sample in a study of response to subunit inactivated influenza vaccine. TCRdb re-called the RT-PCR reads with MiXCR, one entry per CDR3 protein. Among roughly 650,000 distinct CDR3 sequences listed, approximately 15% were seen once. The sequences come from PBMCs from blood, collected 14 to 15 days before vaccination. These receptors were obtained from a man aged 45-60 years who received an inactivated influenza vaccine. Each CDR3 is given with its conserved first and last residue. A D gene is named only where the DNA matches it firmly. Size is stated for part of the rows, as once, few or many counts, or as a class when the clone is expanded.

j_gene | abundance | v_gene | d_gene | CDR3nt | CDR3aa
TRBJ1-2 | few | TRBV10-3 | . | TGTGCCATCAGTGATCTTCTGTATGGCTACACCTTC | CAISDLLYGYTF
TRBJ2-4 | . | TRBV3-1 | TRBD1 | TGTGCCAGCAGCCAGGGACAGACAACCAAAAACATTCAGTACTTC | CASSQGQTTKNIQYF
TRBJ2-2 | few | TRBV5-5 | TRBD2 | TGTGCCAGCATCCTCGGGGCTAGCGGGAGTGTTGGCGGGGAGCTGTTTTTT | CASILGASGSVGGELFF
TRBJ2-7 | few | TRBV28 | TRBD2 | TGTGCCAGCAGTTTTGTGTTTACTAGCGGGACGCTCCCCTCATACGAGCAGTACTTC | CASSFVFTSGTLPSYEQYF
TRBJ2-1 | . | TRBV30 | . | TGTGCCTGGAGTGTAAGGGGACTCAGTGAGCAGTTCTTC | CAWSVRGLSEQFF
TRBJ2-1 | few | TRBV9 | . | TGTGCCAGCAGCGTAAAATTGAGCTCCTACAATGAGCAGTTCTTC | CASSVKLSSYNEQFF
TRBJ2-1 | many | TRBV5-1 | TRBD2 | TGCGCCAGCAGCCAAGCGCCAGCGGGAGTATTTAATGAGCAGTTCTTC | CASSQAPAGVFNEQFF
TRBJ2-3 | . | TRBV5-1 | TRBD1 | TGCGCCAGCAGCTGGGGTAGGGACAGGGGAACAGATACGCAGTATTTT | CASSWGRDRGTDTQYF
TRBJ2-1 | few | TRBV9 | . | TGTGCCAGCAGCGCTTTTCCGAGCTCCTACAATGAGCAGTTCTTC | CASSAFPSSYNEQFF
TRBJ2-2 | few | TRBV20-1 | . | TGCAGTGCTAGAGATGGGGTTTACACCGGGGAGCTGTTTTTT | CSARDGVYTGELFF
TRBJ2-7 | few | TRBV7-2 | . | TGTGCCAGCAGCTTAGAGAGCTTGGGACGTTCCGAGCAGTACTTC | CASSLESLGRSEQYF
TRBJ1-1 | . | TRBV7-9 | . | TGTGCCAGCAGCTTCGGCCCCCTCGAAGCTTTCTTT | CASSFGPLEAFF
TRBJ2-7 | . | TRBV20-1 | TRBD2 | TGCAGTGCCCGAGCGGGAGATATCTACGAGCAGTACTTC | CSARAGDIYEQYF
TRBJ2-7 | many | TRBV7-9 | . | TGTGCCAGCAGCCCGGGGATAACCTACGAGCAGTACTTC | CASSPGITYEQYF
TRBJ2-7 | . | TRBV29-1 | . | TGCAGCGCCTGCGTTGGCGGGGCCCGTGGGGAGCAGTACTTC | CSACVGGARGEQYF
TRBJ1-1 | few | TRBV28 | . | TGTGCCAGCAGTTTTAACGGGAATGAAGCTTTCTTT | CASSFNGNEAFF
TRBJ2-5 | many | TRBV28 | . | TGTGCCAGCAGTTCCGGGGCCCAAGAGACCCAGTACTTC | CASSSGAQETQYF
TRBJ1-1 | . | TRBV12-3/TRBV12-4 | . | TGTGCCAGCAGACCTGGACCGGACACTGAAGCTTTCTTT | CASRPGPDTEAFF
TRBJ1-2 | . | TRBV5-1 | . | TGCGCCAGCAGCGGGCAGGGAGATCTACATGGCTACACCTTC | CASSGQGDLHGYTF
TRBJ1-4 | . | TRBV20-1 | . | TGCAGTGCTAGGGCCCGGGCAACTAATGAAAAACTGTTTTTT | CSARARATNEKLFF
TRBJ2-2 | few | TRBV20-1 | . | TGCAGTGCTAGAGGGTTAGGGAACACCGGGGAGCTGTTTTTT | CSARGLGNTGELFF
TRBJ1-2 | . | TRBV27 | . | TGTGCCAGCAGCCATCGGGGAGACTATGGCTACACCTTC | CASSHRGDYGYTF
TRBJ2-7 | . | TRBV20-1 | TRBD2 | TGCAGTGCTAGAGGTTCCTTAACGGGAGGGGCGAACGAGCAGTACTTC | CSARGSLTGGANEQYF
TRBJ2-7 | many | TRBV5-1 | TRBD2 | TGTGCCAGCAGTTTTGGCGGGAGCTCCTACGAGCAGTACTTC | CASSFGGSSYEQYF
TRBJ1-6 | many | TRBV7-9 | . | TGTGCCAGCAGTCCCGGGACGGGATTTAATTCACCCCTCCACTTT | CASSPGTGFNSPLHF
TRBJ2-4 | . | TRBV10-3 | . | TGTGCCACCTGGGACACAGTAGCCAAAAACATTCAGTACTTC | CATWDTVAKNIQYF
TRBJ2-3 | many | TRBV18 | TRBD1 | TGTGCCAGCTCACCAAGACAGGGGGCGACAGATACGCAGTATTTT | CASSPRQGATDTQYF
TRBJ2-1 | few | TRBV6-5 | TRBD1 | TGTGCCAGCAGTTACCGGGACAGGGGGATTGGTAATGAGCAGTTCTTC | CASSYRDRGIGNEQFF
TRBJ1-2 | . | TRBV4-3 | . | TGCGCCAGCAGCCAAGCTCCACAGGGCGACTATGGCTACACCTTC | CASSQAPQGDYGYTF
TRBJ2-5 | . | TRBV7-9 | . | TGTGCCAGCAGCTCGTCGGGCCCACGTTATGGAGAGACCCAGTACTTC | CASSSSGPRYGETQYF
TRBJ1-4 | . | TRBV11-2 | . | TGTGCCAGCAGCCTTGGACAGTCCCGGACTTCTAATGAAAAACTGTTTTTT | CASSLGQSRTSNEKLFF
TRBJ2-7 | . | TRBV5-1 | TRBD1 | TGCGCCAGCAAAAGACAGGGGGGGATTTACGAGCAGTACTTC | CASKRQGGIYEQYF
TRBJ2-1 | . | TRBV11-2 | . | TGTGCCAGCAGCTTAGATCGCGGGACGTTATCCTACAATGAGCAGTTCTTC | CASSLDRGTLSYNEQFF
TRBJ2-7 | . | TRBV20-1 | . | TGCAGTGCTTACTCCAGGGCCGGCCCTTTGTTCAAGCAGTACTTC | CSAYSRAGPLFKQYF
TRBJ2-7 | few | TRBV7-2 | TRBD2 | TGTGCCAGCAGCTACGTAGCTAGCGGGAGCCTGCAGTACTTC | CASSYVASGSLQYF
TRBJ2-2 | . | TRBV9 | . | TGTGCCAGCAGCCCCCGGGGAAGGGTTCCCGGGGAGCTGTTTTTT | CASSPRGRVPGELFF
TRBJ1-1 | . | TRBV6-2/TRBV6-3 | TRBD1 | TGTGCCAGCAGTAACCGGGACAGTCTAAACACTGAAGCTTTCTTT | CASSNRDSLNTEAFF
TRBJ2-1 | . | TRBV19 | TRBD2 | TGTGCCAGTAGCCCTAGCGGGGGGTCTTACACTGAGCAGTTCTTC | CASSPSGGSYTEQFF
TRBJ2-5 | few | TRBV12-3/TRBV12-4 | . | TGTGCCAGCAGCCCCGTACCACGACAAGGGGCCCAGTACTTC | CASSPVPRQGAQYF
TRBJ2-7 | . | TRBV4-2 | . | TGTGCCAGCAGCCAACCGCAGGGGTCCCAGAGCTCCTACGAGCAGTACTTC | CASSQPQGSQSSYEQYF
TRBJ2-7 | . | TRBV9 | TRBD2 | TGTGCCAGCAGCGACCCCCTAGGCGGGGGTAGTTACGAGCAGTACTTC | CASSDPLGGGSYEQYF
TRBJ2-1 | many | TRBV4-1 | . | TGCGCCAGCAGCCAATATGCACCCGGAGGTGAGCAGTTCTTC | CASSQYAPGGEQFF
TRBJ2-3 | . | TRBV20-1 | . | TGCAGTGCTAGAGCTATGGATTCCCCTGCGCAGTATTTT | CSARAMDSPAQYF
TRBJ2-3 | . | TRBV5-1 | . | TGCGCCAGCAGCTGGGTAGGACGGAGCACAGATACGCAGTATTTT | CASSWVGRSTDTQYF
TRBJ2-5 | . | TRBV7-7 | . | TGTGCCAGCAGCCGGGGGCTAGCGGATGAAGAGACCCAGTACTTC | CASSRGLADEETQYF
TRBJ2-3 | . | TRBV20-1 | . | TGCAGTGCTTCTTCCCCGACGGTCGCGATCGCAGATACGCAGTATTTT | CSASSPTVAIADTQYF
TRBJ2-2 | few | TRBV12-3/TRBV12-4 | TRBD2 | TGTGCCAGCAGTCCTAGCGGGGGGGCGACCGGGGAGCTGTTTTTT | CASSPSGGATGELFF
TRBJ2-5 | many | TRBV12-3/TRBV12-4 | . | TGTGCCAGCAGCTCGGGGGAAGAGACCCAGTACTTC | CASSSGEETQYF